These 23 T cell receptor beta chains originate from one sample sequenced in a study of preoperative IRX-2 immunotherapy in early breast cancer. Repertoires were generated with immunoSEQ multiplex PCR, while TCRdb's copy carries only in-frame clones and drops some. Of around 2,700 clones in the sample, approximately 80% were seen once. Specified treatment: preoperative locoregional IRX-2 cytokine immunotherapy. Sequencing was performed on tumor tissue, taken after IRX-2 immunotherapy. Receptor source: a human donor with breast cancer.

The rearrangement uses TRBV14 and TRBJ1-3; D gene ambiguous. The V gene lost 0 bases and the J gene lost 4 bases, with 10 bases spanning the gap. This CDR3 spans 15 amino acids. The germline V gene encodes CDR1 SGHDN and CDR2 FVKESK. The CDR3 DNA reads TGTGCCAGCAGCCAAGACGGTTCCTCCGGAAACACCATATATTTT. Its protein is CASSQDGSSGNTIYF.

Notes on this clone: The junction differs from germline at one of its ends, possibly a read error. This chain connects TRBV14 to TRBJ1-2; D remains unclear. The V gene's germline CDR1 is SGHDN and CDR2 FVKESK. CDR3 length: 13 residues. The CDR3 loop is CASSQDNLYGYTF. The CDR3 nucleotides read TGTGCCAGCAGTCAAGACAACCTGTATGGCTACACCTTC.

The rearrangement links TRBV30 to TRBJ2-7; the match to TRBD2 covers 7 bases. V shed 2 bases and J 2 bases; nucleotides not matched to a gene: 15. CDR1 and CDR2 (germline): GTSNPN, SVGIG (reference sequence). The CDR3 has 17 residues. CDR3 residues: CAWSPPPRLAVTYEQYF. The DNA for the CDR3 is TGTGCCTGGAGTCCACCACCCAGGCTAGCGGTCACCTACGAGCAGTACTTC.

The CDR3 is CASSLSVSGATEAFF. CDR3 nucleotides: TGTGCCAGCAGTTTATCCGTGTCCGGGGCCACTGAAGCTTTCTTT. The gene calls are TRBV28 and TRBJ1-1; a weak D match, TRBD1 (5 bases). Germline V gene lookup returns CDR1 MDHEN and CDR2 SYDVKM. V lost 1 base, J lost 4 bases, and 13 bases lay in between. CDR3 length: 15 residues.

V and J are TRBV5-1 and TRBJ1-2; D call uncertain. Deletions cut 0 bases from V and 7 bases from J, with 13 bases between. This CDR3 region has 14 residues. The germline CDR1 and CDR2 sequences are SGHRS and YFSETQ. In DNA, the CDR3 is TGCGCCAGCAGCTTGGACAGCTCGCGGGGTGGCTACACCTTC. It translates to CASSLDSSRGGYTF.

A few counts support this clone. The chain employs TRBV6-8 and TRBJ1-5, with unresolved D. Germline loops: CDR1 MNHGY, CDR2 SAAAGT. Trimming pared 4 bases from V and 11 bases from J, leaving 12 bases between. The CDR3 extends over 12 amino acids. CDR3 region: CASSLGDSAQHF. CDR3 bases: TGTGCCAGCAGTTTAGGTGACTCGGCCCAGCATTTT.

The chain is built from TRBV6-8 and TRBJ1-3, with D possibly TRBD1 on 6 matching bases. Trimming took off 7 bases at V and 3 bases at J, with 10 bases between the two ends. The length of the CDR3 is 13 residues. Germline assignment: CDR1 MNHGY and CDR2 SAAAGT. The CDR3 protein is CASILTGGNTIYF. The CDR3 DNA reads TGTGCCAGCATTTTGACAGGTGGAAACACCATATATTTT.

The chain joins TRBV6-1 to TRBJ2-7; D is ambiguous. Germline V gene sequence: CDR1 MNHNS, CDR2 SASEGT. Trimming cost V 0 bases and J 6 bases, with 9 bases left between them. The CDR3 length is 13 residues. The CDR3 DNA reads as TGTGCCAGCAGTGAAGCGACCAAATTCGAGCAGTACTTC. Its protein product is CASSEATKFEQYF.

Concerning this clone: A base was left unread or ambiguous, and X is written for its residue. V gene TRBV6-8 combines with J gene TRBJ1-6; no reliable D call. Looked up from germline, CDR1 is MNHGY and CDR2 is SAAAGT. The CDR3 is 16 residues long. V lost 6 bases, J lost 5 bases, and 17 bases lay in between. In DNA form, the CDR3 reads TGTGCCAGCAGAACCAAAGGCCTTTCYAATAATTCACCCCTCCACTTT. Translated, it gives CASRTKGLXNNSPLHF. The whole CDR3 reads CASRTKGLSNNSPLHF.

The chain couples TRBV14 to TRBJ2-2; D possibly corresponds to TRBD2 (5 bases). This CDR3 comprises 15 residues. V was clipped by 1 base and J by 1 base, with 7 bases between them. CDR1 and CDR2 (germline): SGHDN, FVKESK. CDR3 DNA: TGTGCCAGCAGCCAAGCGGGATTGAACACCGGGGAGCTGTTTTTT. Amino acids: CASSQAGLNTGELFF.

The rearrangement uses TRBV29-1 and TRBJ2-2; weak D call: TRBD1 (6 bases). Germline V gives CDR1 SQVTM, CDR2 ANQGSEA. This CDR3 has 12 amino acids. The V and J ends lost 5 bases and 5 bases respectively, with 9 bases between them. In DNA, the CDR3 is TGCAGCGTTACGGACAGTACCGGGGAGCTGTTTTTT. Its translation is CSVTDSTGELFF.

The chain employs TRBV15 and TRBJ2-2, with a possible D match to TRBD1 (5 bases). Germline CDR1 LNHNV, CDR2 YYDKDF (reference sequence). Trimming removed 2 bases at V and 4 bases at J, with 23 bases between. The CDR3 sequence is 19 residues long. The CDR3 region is CATSRLGLLSGAGTGELFF. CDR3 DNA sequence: TGTGCCACCAGCAGACTCGGCCTTTTAAGTGGGGCCGGCACCGGGGAGCTGTTTTTT.

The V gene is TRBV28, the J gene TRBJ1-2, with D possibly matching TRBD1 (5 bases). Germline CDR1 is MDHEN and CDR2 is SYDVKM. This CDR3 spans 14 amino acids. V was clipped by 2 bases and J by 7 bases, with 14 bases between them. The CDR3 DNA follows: TGTGCCAGCAGTTTAACAGGCCCTTGGGGTGGCTACACCTTC. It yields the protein CASSLTGPWGGYTF.

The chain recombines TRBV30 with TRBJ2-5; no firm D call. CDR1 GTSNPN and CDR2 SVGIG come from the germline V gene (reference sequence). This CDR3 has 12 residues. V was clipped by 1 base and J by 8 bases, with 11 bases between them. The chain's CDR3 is CAWSESGSTQYF. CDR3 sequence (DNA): TGTGCCTGGAGTGAATCAGGCAGTACCCAGTACTTC.

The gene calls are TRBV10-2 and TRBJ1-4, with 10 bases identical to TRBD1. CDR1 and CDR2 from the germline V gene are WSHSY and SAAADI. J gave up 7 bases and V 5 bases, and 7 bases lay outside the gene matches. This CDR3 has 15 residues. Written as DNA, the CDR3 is TGCGCCAGCAGTCAGGGACAGGGGCAGTCTGAAAAACTGTTTTTT. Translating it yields CASSQGQGQSEKLFF.

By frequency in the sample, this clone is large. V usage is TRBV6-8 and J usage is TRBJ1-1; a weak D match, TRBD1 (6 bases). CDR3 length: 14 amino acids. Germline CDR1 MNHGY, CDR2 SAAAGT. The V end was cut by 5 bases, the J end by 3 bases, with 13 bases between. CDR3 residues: CASSARGRYTEAFF. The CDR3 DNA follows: TGTGCCAGCAGTGCCAGGGGTAGGTACACTGAAGCTTTCTTT.

This chain's CDR3 is CASSITLTWADTQYF. The CDR3 bases are TGTGCCAGTAGTATTACCTTGACATGGGCAGATACGCAGTATTTT. The chain recombines TRBV19 with TRBJ2-3; D is unclear. This CDR3 has 15 residues. In germline, CDR1 is LNHDA, CDR2 SQIVND (reference sequence). V was pared by 3 bases and J by 4 bases, with 14 bases between.

The DNA of the CDR3 is TGCGCCAGCAGCTTGGAAACAGGGACGTATAATTCACCCCTCCACTTT. It yields the protein CASSLETGTYNSPLHF. V usage is TRBV5-1 and J usage is TRBJ1-6; D perhaps matches TRBD1 (6 bases). Trimming shortened V by 0 bases and J by 4 bases, and 11 bases separated the two germline ends. The germline V gene encodes CDR1 SGHRS and CDR2 YFSETQ. This CDR3 region has 16 residues.

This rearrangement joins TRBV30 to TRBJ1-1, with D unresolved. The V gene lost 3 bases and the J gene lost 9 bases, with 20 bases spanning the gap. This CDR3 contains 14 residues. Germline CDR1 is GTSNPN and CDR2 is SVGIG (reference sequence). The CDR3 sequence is CAWSSMGRGLQAFF. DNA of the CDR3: TGTGCCTGGAGCTCCATGGGCCGTGGGTTGCAAGCTTTCTTT.

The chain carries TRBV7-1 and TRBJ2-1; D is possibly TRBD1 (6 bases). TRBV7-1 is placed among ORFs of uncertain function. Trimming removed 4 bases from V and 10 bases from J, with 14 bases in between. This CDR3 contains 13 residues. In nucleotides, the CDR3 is TGTGCCAGCAGCTTAGAACCAGGGGCCGAGCAGTTCTTC. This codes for CASSLEPGAEQFF.

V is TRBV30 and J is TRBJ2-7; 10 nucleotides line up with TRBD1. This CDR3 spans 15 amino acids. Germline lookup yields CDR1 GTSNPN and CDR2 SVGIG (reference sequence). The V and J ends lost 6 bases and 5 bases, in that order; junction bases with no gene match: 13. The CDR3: CACPGRGQGVHEQYF. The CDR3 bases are TGTGCCTGTCCCGGAAGAGGACAGGGGGTCCACGAGCAGTACTTC.

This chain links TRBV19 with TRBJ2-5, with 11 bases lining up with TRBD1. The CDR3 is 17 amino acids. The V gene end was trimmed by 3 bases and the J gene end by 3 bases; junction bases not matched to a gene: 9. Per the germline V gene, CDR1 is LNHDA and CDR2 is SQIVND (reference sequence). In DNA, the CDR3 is TGTGCCAGTAGTATGACGGCGTGGACAGGGGGCGAAGAGACCCAGTACTTC. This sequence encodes CASSMTAWTGGEETQYF. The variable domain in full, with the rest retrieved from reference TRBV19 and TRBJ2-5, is DGGITQSPKYLFRKEGQNVTLSCEQNLNHDAMYWYRQDPGQGLRLIYYSQIVNDFQKGDIAEGYSVSREKKESFPLTVTSAQKNPTAFYLCASSMTAWTGGEETQYFGPGTRLLVL.

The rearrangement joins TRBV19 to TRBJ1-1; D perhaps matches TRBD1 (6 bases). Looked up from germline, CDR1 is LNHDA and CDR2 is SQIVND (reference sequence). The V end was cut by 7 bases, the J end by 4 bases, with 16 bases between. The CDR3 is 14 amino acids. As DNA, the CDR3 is TGTGCCAGTACCCTGGGGGGGCTTAGCACTGAAGCTTTCTTT. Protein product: CASTLGGLSTEAFF.